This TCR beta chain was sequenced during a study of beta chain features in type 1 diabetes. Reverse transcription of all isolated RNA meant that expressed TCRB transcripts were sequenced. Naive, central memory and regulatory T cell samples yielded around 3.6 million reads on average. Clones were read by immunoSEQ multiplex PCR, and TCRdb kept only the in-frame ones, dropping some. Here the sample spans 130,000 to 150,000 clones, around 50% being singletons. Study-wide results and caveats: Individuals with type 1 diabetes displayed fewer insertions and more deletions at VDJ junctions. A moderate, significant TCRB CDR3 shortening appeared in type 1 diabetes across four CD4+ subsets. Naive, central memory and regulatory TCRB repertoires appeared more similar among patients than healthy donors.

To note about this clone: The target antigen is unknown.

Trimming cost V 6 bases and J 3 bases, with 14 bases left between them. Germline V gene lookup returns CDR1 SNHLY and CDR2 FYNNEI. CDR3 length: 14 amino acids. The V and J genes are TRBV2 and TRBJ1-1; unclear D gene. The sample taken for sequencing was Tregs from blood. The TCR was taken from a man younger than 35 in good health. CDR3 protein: CASRATTGDTEAFF. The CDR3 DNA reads TGTGCCAGCAGGGCTACCACCGGGGACACTGAAGCTTTCTTT.